The 22 T cell receptor beta chains given below trace back to one sample, sequenced in a study of T cell responses to AZD1222 COVID-19 vaccine. Data came from immunoSEQ multiplex PCR; TCRdb stores just in-frame clones and leaves some out. The table has 55,000 to 65,000 clones, roughly 80% seen once; the top ten hold over 3%. The sample consisted of peripheral blood, taken 28 days after the second AZD1222 dose. These receptors all stem from an adult who received the AZD1222 COVID-19 vaccine.

This clone is judged medium-sized (0.01 to 0.1%). The CDR3 protein is CASSQGNTEAFF. The CDR3 nucleotides read TGTGCCAGCAGTCAGGGCAACACTGAAGCTTTCTTT. The chain combines TRBV27 with TRBJ1-1; TRBD1 might be the D (5 bases). Germline V gene data show CDR1 as MNHEY and CDR2 as SMNVEV (reference sequence). V shed 5 bases and J shed 2 bases, with 6 bases lying between them. The CDR3 length is 12 residues.

This chain links TRBV18 with TRBJ2-2; 9 bases agree with TRBD1. The junction had 5 bases not matched to a gene; V was cut back by 3 bases and J by 6 bases. The CDR3 consists of 15 residues. Germline-derived CDR1 and CDR2 are KGHSH and LQKENI. The chain's CDR3 is CASSPRTGEAGELFF. The CDR3 nucleotides read TGTGCCAGCTCACCCCGGACAGGGGAGGCCGGGGAGCTGTTTTTT.

This chain's CDR3 is CASSYGIPGANEKLFF. For the CDR3, the DNA is TGTGCCAGCAGCTACGGGATCCCCGGGGCTAATGAAAAACTGTTTTTT. The gene calls are TRBV28 and TRBJ1-4; D is ambiguous. The germline gives CDR1 MDHEN, CDR2 SYDVKM. Trimming took off 6 bases at V and 3 bases at J, with 17 bases between the two ends. The CDR3 loop spans 16 amino acids.

V gene TRBV19 combines with J gene TRBJ1-1, with D unclear. This CDR3 region has 13 residues. Germline V lookup: CDR1 LNHDA, CDR2 SQIVND (reference sequence). The V gene lost 1 base and the J gene lost 7 bases, with 10 bases spanning the gap. The CDR3, as DNA: TGTGCCAGTAGTATAGGGGTAGGCGGTGAAGCTTTCTTT. The encoded protein is CASSIGVGGEAFF.

V gene TRBV28 combines with J gene TRBJ2-7; tentatively, D is TRBD2 (7 bases). The CDR3 spans 15 residues. Looked up from germline, CDR1 is MDHEN and CDR2 is SYDVKM. Trimming removed 5 bases at V and 0 bases at J, with 14 bases between. DNA for the CDR3: TGTGCCAGCAGTGGGGGGGCGACCTTCTCCTACGAGCAGTACTTC. As protein: CASSGGATFSYEQYF.

The gene calls are TRBV7-2 and TRBJ1-1; 8 bases are shared with TRBD1. This CDR3 has 14 residues. Germline lookup yields CDR1 SGHTA and CDR2 FQGNSA. J lost 5 bases, V lost 6 bases, and 8 bases had no gene match. CDR3 in amino acids: CASSSTGGVTEAFF. CDR3 sequence (DNA): TGTGCCAGCAGTAGTACAGGGGGGGTTACTGAAGCTTTCTTT. The variable domain in full, with the rest retrieved from reference TRBV7-2 and TRBJ1-1, is GAGVSQSPSNKVTEKGKDVELRCDPISGHTALYWYRQSLGQGLEFLIYFQGNSAPDKSGLPSDRFSAERTGGSVSTLTIQRTQQEDSAVYLCASSSTGGVTEAFFGQGTRLTVV.

This sequence joins TRBV6-6 and TRBJ1-1, with D unclear. This CDR3 has 13 residues. Looked up from germline, CDR1 is MNHNY and CDR2 is SVGAGI (reference sequence). V lost 4 bases and J 1 base, leaving 7 bases between the germline ends. The CDR3 DNA follows: TGTGCCAGCAGTTCACACGAGAACACTGAAGCTTTCTTT. This sequence encodes CASSSHENTEAFF.

This clone came up a few times. The chain couples TRBV28 to TRBJ2-5, with 7 nucleotides matching TRBD1. The CDR3 consists of 14 residues. Germline loops: CDR1 MDHEN, CDR2 SYDVKM. After removal of 5 bases from V and 5 bases from J, the junction contained 8 bases not matched to a gene. The CDR3 nucleotides read TGTGCCAGCAGTAGGCCGACAGGGTCCGAGACCCAGTACTTC. Amino acid sequence: CASSRPTGSETQYF.

The chain employs TRBV4-2 and TRBJ2-1, with D unclear. Deletions cut 1 base from V and 4 bases from J, with 14 bases between. Germline CDR1 reads LGHNA; CDR2 reads YNFKEQ. This CDR3 has 16 residues. DNA of the CDR3: TGTGCCAGCAGCCAAGTGACGGGCCCTACTTACAATGAGCAGTTCTTC. Amino acid sequence: CASSQVTGPTYNEQFF.

The chain couples TRBV19 to TRBJ1-4; D gene ambiguous. V was trimmed by 11 bases and J by 1 base, leaving 17 bases between them. The CDR3 consists of 15 residues. CDR1 is LNHDA and CDR2 is SQIVND in the germline V gene (reference sequence). The DNA for the CDR3 is TGTGCCCCTCGCGCGGCGACCGGAACTAATGAAAAACTGTTTTTT. Translated, it gives CAPRAATGTNEKLFF.

The genes are TRBV29-1 and TRBJ2-5; no reliable D call. CDR3 length equals 11 residues. Trimming removed 7 bases from V and 3 bases from J, with 9 bases in between. Germline V gene sequence: CDR1 SQVTM, CDR2 ANQGSEA. The CDR3 DNA reads TGCAGCGGGTGGGCGGAAGAGACCCAGTACTTC. Translated, it gives CSGWAEETQYF.

V is TRBV2 and J is TRBJ2-1, with 11 nucleotides matching TRBD2. J lost 4 bases, V lost 6 bases, and 5 bases had no gene match. CDR1 is SNHLY, CDR2 FYNNEI, per germline. This CDR3 has 15 amino acids. This CDR3 reads CASRFSGGVYNEQFF. In nucleotides, the CDR3 is TGTGCCAGCAGGTTTAGCGGGGGGGTATACAATGAGCAGTTCTTC.

This clone showed up just a few times. This chain uses TRBV2 with TRBJ2-5; 12 bases agree with TRBD1. V lost 6 bases and J lost 9; bases outside the gene matches: 5. Germline V lookup: CDR1 SNHLY, CDR2 FYNNEI. The CDR3 extends over 13 amino acids. CDR3 DNA sequence: TGTGCCAGCAGGGGACAGGGGGCGGGGGCCCAGTACTTC. Translation: CASRGQGAGAQYF.

This clone has just one count. This chain uses TRBV12-3 or TRBV12-4 with TRBJ2-1; a possible D gene is TRBD1 (6 bases). V was cut by 3 bases and J by 6 bases, with 6 bases left in between. This CDR3 is built from 12 residues. CDR3 DNA sequence: TGTGCCAGCAGTTTGGACAGCAATGAGCAGTTCTTC. Translated: CASSLDSNEQFF.

The V and J genes are TRBV6-5 and TRBJ1-1, with TRBD1 matching 7 bases. This CDR3 has 15 amino acids. Trimming removed 5 bases from V and 0 bases from J; junction bases left unmatched: 6. Per the germline V gene, CDR1 is MNHEY and CDR2 is SVGAGI. CDR3 nucleotides: TGTGCCAGCAGTCAGGGACAGCTCATGAACACTGAAGCTTTCTTT. Amino acids: CASSQGQLMNTEAFF.

The chain couples TRBV6-5 to TRBJ2-7; 7 positions match TRBD1. Germline trimming cut 2 bases from V and 0 bases from J; bases unmatched to any gene: 7. This CDR3 contains 16 residues. Germline CDR1 is MNHEY and CDR2 is SVGAGI. CDR3 sequence (DNA): TGTGCCAGCAGTTACCTTATCGGGACAGTCTCCTACGAGCAGTACTTC. It codes for CASSYLIGTVSYEQYF.

The V and J genes are TRBV6-2 or TRBV6-3 and TRBJ1-1, with 7 bases matching TRBD1. CDR3 length: 15 residues. From germline, CDR1 is MNHEY and CDR2 SVGEGT. The junction had 13 bases not matched to a gene; V was cut back by 5 bases and J by 7 bases. In nucleotides, the CDR3 is TGTGCCAGCAGTGCTAGGGGGCGAGTCTCTATTGAAGCTTTCTTT. This codes for CASSARGRVSIEAFF.

The rearrangement joins TRBV11-2 to TRBJ2-5; D is undetermined. Trimming left V 5 bases short and J 2 bases short, with 12 bases between. This CDR3 contains 14 residues. From germline, CDR1 is SGHAT and CDR2 FQNNGV. The CDR3 DNA sequence: TGTGCCAGCAGCCCCCGAGACTGGCAAGAGACCCAGTACTTC. Translation gives CASSPRDWQETQYF. Variable domain in full (rest from reference TRBV11-2 and TRBJ2-5): EAGVAQSPRYKIIEKRQSVAFWCNPISGHATLYWYQQILGQGPKLLIQFQNNGVVDDSQLPKDRFSAERLKGVDSTLKIQPAKLEDSAVYLCASSPRDWQETQYFGPGTRLLVL.

The genes are TRBV11-1 and TRBJ2-3; 10 nucleotides line up with TRBD1. The V gene end was trimmed by 5 bases and the J gene end by 5 bases; junction bases not matched to a gene: 4. This CDR3 contains 14 residues. Germline values: CDR1 SGHAT, CDR2 FQDESV (reference sequence). The CDR3 loop is CASSTDRGIDTQYF. In DNA, the CDR3 is TGTGCCAGCAGCACGGACAGGGGGATAGATACGCAGTATTTT.

The V call is TRBV11-2, the J call TRBJ1-5; D perhaps matches TRBD1 (5 bases). The CDR3 consists of 15 residues. The ends were cut back, 5 bases at V and 0 bases at J, with 11 bases in the middle. The V gene's germline CDR1 is SGHAT and CDR2 FQNNGV. Here the CDR3 reads CASSPDGHSNQPQHF. The CDR3 DNA reads TGTGCCAGCAGCCCTGACGGACATAGCAATCAGCCCCAGCATTTT.

The rearrangement joins TRBV10-1 to TRBJ2-3; 9 nucleotides align to TRBD1. V dropped 3 bases and J dropped 1; count of bases not matched to a gene: 5. The germline V gene has CDR1 WNHNN and CDR2 SYGVQD (reference sequence). This CDR3 has 16 residues. The CDR3 nucleotides read TGCGCCAGCAGTGACTACAGGGGGCCCGGCACAGATACGCAGTATTTT. As protein: CASSDYRGPGTDTQYF.

This rearrangement joins TRBV7-8 to TRBJ1-5; D is possibly TRBD1 (5 bases). The CDR3 consists of 15 residues. Germline V lookup: CDR1 SGHVS, CDR2 FQNEAQ. V was shortened by 1 base and J by 4 bases, with 11 bases between the two germline ends. The CDR3 coding sequence is TGTGCCAGCAGCTTAGGTGACAGTTCAAATCAGCCCCAGCATTTT. Amino acids: CASSLGDSSNQPQHF. Using reference TRBV7-8 and TRBJ1-5 for the parts outside the CDR3, the full variable domain is GAGVSQSPRYKVAKRGQDVALRCDPISGHVSLFWYQQALGQGPEFLTYFQNEAQLDKSGLPSDRFFAERPEGSVSTLKIQRTQQEDSAVYLCASSLGDSSNQPQHFGDGTRLSIL.